This TCR beta chain was identified in a study of T cells after yellow fever vaccination. Looking at the study overall: Some fractions had low cell numbers, and these were prepared with SMART-Seq v4 Ultra Low Input.

5'RACE template switching produced TCR cDNA carrying a universal primer site and UMIs. TCRdb independently ran MiXCR on the 5' RACE reads; one entry per CDR3 protein. The sample has roughly 300,000 distinct CDR3 sequences, around 8.1% seen once. Trimming took 6 bases from V and 0 from J, leaving 12 bases between them. The CDR3 totals 15 residues. Germline V gene data show CDR1 as SEHNR and CDR2 as FQNEAQ (reference sequence). This TCR came from a man between 18 and 35 years old who received the YFV17D yellow fever vaccine. This material consisted of PBMCs, taken about 41 days after the first yellow fever vaccination. The chain carries TRBV7-9 and TRBJ1-3; maybe TRBD1 (6 bases). CDR3 amino acids: CASRPTGLSGNTIYF. The CDR3 DNA follows: TGTGCCAGCAGGCCAACAGGGCTCTCTGGAAACACCATATATTTT.